The clone carrying this T cell receptor beta chain was seen only a few times. The sample is drawn from a study of glioma-infiltrating T cells. Across the whole study: Blood libraries targeted about 4- to 11-fold coverage of some 980,000 T cells.

The CDR3 loop spans 14 amino acids. The ends were cut back, 1 base at V and 7 bases at J, with 11 bases in the middle. TCR alpha and beta CDR3 regions were amplified from RNA using iRepertoire nested multiplex PCR. One entry per CDR3 protein, called by TCRdb with MiXCR from the multiplex PCR reads. The sample gives about 380,000 distinct CDR3 sequences, around 38% of which show up once; about 12% is in the top ten. The sample was glioma tissue, nonneoplastic brain tissue, or PBMCs (not recorded which). The sequence was obtained from a human donor with low-grade glioma or glioblastoma, undergoing nonglioma brain surgery, or in good health (not recorded which). The chain recombines TRBV12-3 or TRBV12-4 with TRBJ2-1, with TRBD1 as a possible D gene (5 bases). The CDR3 DNA follows: TGTGCCAGCAGTTTAGTGTCTAGGGGAAATGAGCAGTTCTTC. It codes for CASSLVSRGNEQFF.